These T cell receptor beta chains were read from a single sample in a study of follicular helper T cells after annual influenza vaccination. TCRdb's copy holds only in-frame clones and misses some; the assay was immunoSEQ multiplex PCR. Among about 2,000 clones listed, about 69% were seen once. The sample in question was CXCR5+ CD38+ circulating T follicular helper cells from blood, obtained on the day of influenza vaccination. The source is an adult who received the influenza vaccine. CDR3s include the opening cysteine and the closing phenylalanine or tryptophan. A D gene is named only where the DNA matches it firmly. Some rows mark clone size as missing; the rest say once, few, many or name a class of expanded clone.

CASSLGAGKTQYF,TGTGCCAGCAGCTTGGGGGCGGGGAAGACCCAGTACTTC,TRBJ2-5,TRBV5-6,.,.
CASSQFSGSQTDTQYF,TGTGCCAGCAGCCAATTTAGCGGGAGCCAAACAGATACGCAGTATTTT,TRBJ2-3,TRBV4-2,TRBD2,.
CASSLGQGTNTGELFF,TGCGCCAGCAGCCTCGGACAGGGAACAAACACCGGGGAGCTGTTTTTT,TRBJ2-2,TRBV5-1,TRBD1,few
CASSAISGVYEQYF,TGTGCCAGCAGTGCAATTAGCGGCGTATACGAGCAGTACTTC,TRBJ2-7,TRBV6-1,.,.
CASSLSRVYEAFF,TGTGCCAGCAGTTTATCTCGGGTGTACGAAGCTTTCTTT,TRBJ1-1,TRBV28,.,.
CASSSDRGTYQPQHF,TGTGCCAGTAGTTCTGACAGGGGTACCTATCAGCCCCAGCATTTT,TRBJ1-5,TRBV19,TRBD1,.
CASSIRTSGGGELFF,TGTGCCAGCAGCATACGGACGTCCGGGGGTGGGGAGCTGTTTTTT,TRBJ2-2,TRBV9,.,.
CASSKCTAPHKNEQYF,TGTGCCAGCAGCAAATGCACAGCACCACATAAGAACGAGCAGTACTTC,TRBJ2-7,TRBV21-1,.,few
CASSTQDSGNTIYF,TGTGCCAGCAGCACACAGGACTCTGGAAACACCATATATTTT,TRBJ1-3,TRBV7-2,.,.
CASSLGEGSYEQYF,TGTGCCAGCAGCTTAGGTGAGGGGTCCTACGAGCAGTACTTC,TRBJ2-7,TRBV7-6,.,.
CASSEMGASGQPQHF,TGTGCCAGCAGTGAAATGGGGGCAAGCGGTCAGCCCCAGCATTTT,TRBJ1-5,TRBV6-1,.,.
CASRRQETQYF,TGTGCCAGCAGACGCCAAGAGACCCAGTACTTC,TRBJ2-5,TRBV6-5,.,.
CASSLLAASNEQFF,TGCGCCAGCAGCTTGTTAGCCGCTTCCAATGAGCAGTTCTTC,TRBJ2-1,TRBV5-1,.,.
CASSQDRGLETQYF,TGTGCCAGCAGCCAGGACAGGGGGCTAGAGACCCAGTACTTC,TRBJ2-5,TRBV7-9,TRBD1,.
CASRDTRRTDSNTGELFF,TGTGCCAGTAGGGACACCCGCCGGACCGATTCGAACACCGGGGAGCTGTTTTTT,TRBJ2-2,TRBV19,.,.
CASSYSGGGGQPQHF,TGTGCCAGCAGTTACTCGGGGGGTGGGGGGCAGCCCCAGCATTTT,TRBJ1-5,TRBV6-5,.,.
CASSRVGDPNEKLFF,TGCGCCAGCAGCCGCGTTGGGGACCCTAATGAAAAACTGTTTTTT,TRBJ1-4,TRBV5-1,.,.
CAWGALNLIAKNIQYF,TGTGCCTGGGGGGCACTGAACCTAATAGCCAAAAACATTCAGTACTTC,TRBJ2-4,TRBV30,.,.
CASSGGLAGDPLYNEQFF,TGTGCCAGCAGCGGGGGACTAGCGGGGGACCCCCTCTACAATGAGCAGTTCTTC,TRBJ2-1,TRBV9,TRBD2,.
CASSYSRSSYNEQFF,TGTGCCAGCAGTTACTCTAGGAGCTCCTACAATGAGCAGTTCTTC,TRBJ2-1,TRBV6-5,.,.
CASSPLGESSGYTF,TGTGCCAGCAGCCCCCTGGGCGAAAGCAGCGGCTACACCTTC,TRBJ1-2,TRBV9,.,few
CASNRDQETQYF,TGTGCCTCTAACAGGGACCAAGAGACCCAGTACTTC,TRBJ2-5,TRBV2,.,.
CASSIAPGQDTGELFF,TGTGCCAGCAGCATCGCCCCGGGACAAGACACCGGGGAGCTGTTTTTT,TRBJ2-2,TRBV11-2,.,.
CASSPGLDNEQFF,TGTGCCAGCTCACCTGGACTAGACAATGAGCAGTTCTTC,TRBJ2-1,TRBV18,TRBD2,.
CASSQLGTSGGGNNEQFF,TGCGCCAGCAGCCAACTCGGGACTAGCGGGGGGGGAAACAATGAGCAGTTCTTC,TRBJ2-1,TRBV4-3,TRBD2,.
CASSSEDSAGCGYTF,TGTGCCAGCAGCTCCGAGGACAGTGCGGGTTGCGGCTACACCTTC,TRBJ1-2,TRBV11-3,.,.
CASSQRLFPGDYEQYF,TGCGCCAGCAGCCAGCGGTTATTCCCGGGAGACTACGAGCAGTACTTC,TRBJ2-7,TRBV4-3,.,few
CATSRGDRAAQPQHF,TGTGCCACCAGCCGAGGAGACCGGGCGGCTCAGCCCCAGCATTTT,TRBJ1-5,TRBV15,.,.
CASSFTSGGWHTGELFF,TGTGCCAGCAGTTTTACTAGCGGGGGGTGGCACACCGGGGAGCTGTTTTTT,TRBJ2-2,TRBV9,TRBD2,.
CASSPINPESYNEQFF,TGTGCCAGCTCACCGATCAACCCCGAGTCCTACAATGAGCAGTTCTTC,TRBJ2-1,TRBV18,.,.
CASSQREVLDTQYF,TGTGCCAGCAGCCAGCGGGAGGTTCTAGATACGCAGTATTTT,TRBJ2-3,TRBV7-9,TRBD2,.
CAWSVRTGGVAGANVLTF,TGTGCCTGGAGTGTACGAACAGGGGGCGTCGCTGGGGCCAACGTCCTGACTTTC,TRBJ2-6,TRBV30,TRBD1,.
CASQKGQGAQPQHF,TGTGCCAGTCAAAAGGGCCAGGGTGCGCAGCCCCAGCATTTT,TRBJ1-5,TRBV6-5,.,.
CASSLVGGTSGGNEQFF,TGTGCCAGCAGCTTAGTCGGGGGGACTAGCGGAGGAAATGAGCAGTTCTTC,TRBJ2-1,TRBV7-2,TRBD2,.
CASNKSPGFGYTF,TGTGCCAGCAACAAATCCCCGGGGTTTGGCTACACCTTC,TRBJ1-2,TRBV28,.,few
CASSFRLATDTQYF,TGTGCCAGCAGCTTCCGGCTAGCCACAGATACGCAGTATTTT,TRBJ2-3,TRBV7-2,.,.
CASSSGGQSGNIQYF,TGTGCCAGCAGCTCGGGAGGACAGAGCGGGAACATTCAGTACTTC,TRBJ2-4,TRBV12-1,.,.
CASTGGGYNEQFF,TGTGCCAGCACAGGCGGGGGCTACAATGAGCAGTTCTTC,TRBJ2-1,TRBV2,TRBD2,.
CAWSVHGGADEKLFF,TGTGCCTGGAGTGTACATGGGGGGGCGGATGAAAAACTGTTTTTT,TRBJ1-4,TRBV30,.,.
CASSQGLSTEAFF,TGTGCCAGCAGCCAGGGGTTAAGCACTGAAGCTTTCTTT,TRBJ1-1,TRBV5-4,.,.
CASSLAGTEAFF,TGTGCCAGCAGCTTAGCGGGTACTGAAGCTTTCTTT,TRBJ1-1,TRBV7-6,.,few
CASGDRELGNQPQHF,TGTGCCTCGGGGGACAGGGAGTTGGGCAATCAGCCCCAGCATTTT,TRBJ1-5,TRBV19,TRBD1,few